This entry lists 30 T cell receptor beta chains sequenced from one sample in a study of early T cells in non-severe SARS-CoV-2 infection. TCRdb independently ran MiXCR on the 5' RACE reads; one entry per CDR3 protein. The sample lists some 60,000 distinct CDR3 sequences; 8.5% to 10% were seen once. The sequencing sample was made of whole blood. These receptors came from an adult who was a healthcare worker with PCR-confirmed SARS-CoV-2 infection or an uninfected control (not recorded which).

This clonotype was counted at least ten times. The J gene is TRBJ1-2, the V gene TRBV6-1; 9 nucleotides match TRBD1. The CDR3 is 14 amino acids. Germline loops: CDR1 MNHNS, CDR2 SASEGT. J gave up 6 bases and V 6 bases, and 8 bases lay outside the gene matches. The CDR3 DNA is TGTGCCAGCAGGGGAGGACAGGGGTTTCATGGCTACACCTTC. Translating it yields CASRGGQGFHGYTF.

Ten or more counts support this clonotype. CDR3 coding DNA: TGTGCCAGCAGCTTAGATGCAGGCAACTCCTACAATGAGCAGTTCTTC. Encoded protein: CASSLDAGNSYNEQFF. The rearrangement joins TRBV7-2 to TRBJ2-1; D is unclear. The CDR3 runs 16 residues. Germline loops: CDR1 SGHTA, CDR2 FQGNSA. The V and J ends lost 1 base and 0 bases respectively, with 10 bases between them.

The chain recombines TRBV7-9 with TRBJ1-1, with unresolved D. In germline, CDR1 is SEHNR, CDR2 FQNEAQ (reference sequence). CDR3 length: 12 amino acids. Trimming cost V 5 bases and J 5 bases, with 9 bases left between them. The CDR3 is CASSPETTEAFF. CDR3 nucleotide sequence: TGTGCCAGCAGCCCTGAAACGACTGAAGCTTTCTTT.

Many counts were recorded for this clonotype. This chain links TRBV18 with TRBJ2-3, with 7 bases lining up with TRBD2. Per the germline V gene, CDR1 is KGHSH and CDR2 is LQKENI. The CDR3 has 15 amino acids. Trimming at V came to 3 bases and at J to 5 bases, leaving 8 bases not matched to a gene. DNA of the CDR3: TGTGCCAGCTCACCCTCCCAGCGGGACGGAGATACGCAGTATTTT. It codes for CASSPSQRDGDTQYF.

This clonotype came up many times. V usage is TRBV12-3 or TRBV12-4 and J usage is TRBJ2-4, with 9 bases aligning to TRBD2. The CDR3 spans 12 residues. V shed 6 bases, J shed 6 bases, and the junction held 0 bases outside the gene matches. The CDR3 reads CASRLAGNIQYF. CDR3 in DNA: TGTGCCAGCAGACTAGCGGGAAACATTCAGTACTTC.

Worth noting for this clonotype: This clone may be a read error of a much larger clone one base away. No conserved phenylalanine or tryptophan ends this CDR3, so it is likely a read error. The V gene is TRBV20-1, the J gene TRBJ2-7; D unclear. The ends were cut back, 6 bases at V and 2 bases at J, with 14 bases in the middle. Germline values: CDR1 DFQATT, CDR2 SNEGSKA (reference sequence). This CDR3 comprises 13 residues. In DNA, the CDR3 is TGCAGTGCCCGAAGTGGCGGAGCCTACGAGCAGTACTTG. Translated, it gives CSARSGGAYEQYL.

The V gene is TRBV5-1, the J gene TRBJ2-6, with 7 bases fitting TRBD2. V dropped 4 bases and J dropped 1; count of bases not matched to a gene: 8. CDR3 size: 17 residues. Germline V gene data show CDR1 as SGHRS and CDR2 as YFSETQ. This chain's CDR3 is CASSREVRASGANVLTF. The CDR3 DNA is TGCGCCAGCAGCCGGGAGGTCAGAGCTTCTGGGGCCAACGTCCTGACTTTC.

V gene TRBV20-1 combines with J gene TRBJ1-2; D might be TRBD1 (5 bases). Germline values: CDR1 DFQATT, CDR2 SNEGSKA (reference sequence). Trimming cost V 3 bases and J 0 bases, with 14 bases left between them. This CDR3 comprises 15 residues. CDR3 nucleotides: TGCAGTGCTAGGGATAGGGACGGACCTAACTATGGCTACACCTTC. Translation: CSARDRDGPNYGYTF.

This clonotype was observed a few times. The chain recombines TRBV29-1 with TRBJ2-7; D may correspond to TRBD1 or TRBD2 (6 bases each). Germline CDR1 SQVTM, CDR2 ANQGSEA. V lost 7 bases and J lost 5, with 18 bases in between. This CDR3 has 13 residues. The CDR3 DNA is TGCAGCGCAACGCTCCGGGGGCTCAACGAGCAGTACTTC. It codes for CSATLRGLNEQYF.

This clonotype was seen a few times. J is TRBJ2-7 and V is TRBV6-2 or TRBV6-3; D may be TRBD1 (5 bases). Germline loops: CDR1 MNHEY, CDR2 SVGEGT. The germline V and J ends were trimmed by 7 bases and 2 bases, with 12 bases remaining between them. The CDR3 contains 13 residues. CDR3 nucleotides: TGTGCCAGCACTGACAGATTAGCCTACGAGCAGTACTTC. Translation gives CASTDRLAYEQYF.

This clonotype was recorded at least ten times. The V and J genes are TRBV7-2 and TRBJ2-7; D might be TRBD1 or TRBD2, each matching 5 bases. This CDR3 contains 15 residues. V shed 5 bases and J shed 4 bases, with 18 bases lying between them. Germline CDR1 is SGHTA and CDR2 is FQGNSA. CDR3 DNA sequence: TGTGCCAGCAGCCGGGGACGTTTATCCGGTTACGAGCAGTACTTC. It is translated as CASSRGRLSGYEQYF.

This clonotype was counted ten times or more. The DNA is omitted, as the CDR3 cannot be located on it reliably, and the CDR3 follows TCRdb's listing. CDR3 protein: CASSTEVWGRGSVF. V gene TRBV7-9 combines with J gene TRBJ2-7; the D call TRBD1 from the table was never checked on the DNA. Germline assignment: CDR1 SEHNR and CDR2 FQNEAQ (reference sequence). 14 amino acids form the CDR3, both terminal residues included.

This clonotype was observed at least ten times. The CDR3 loop reads CASRTGAGAWEEQYF. The CDR3 DNA reads as TGTGCCAGCAGGACCGGGGCTGGCGCATGGGAGGAGCAGTACTTC. V is TRBV7-2 and J is TRBJ2-7; possibly TRBD1 or TRBD2 for D (5 bases each). Germline V gives CDR1 SGHTA, CDR2 FQGNSA. Trimming left V 6 bases short and J 7 bases short, with 22 bases between. CDR3 size: 15 residues.

Ten or more counts support this clonotype. This chain joins TRBV18 and TRBJ2-7; a possible D gene is TRBD1 (6 bases). Germline CDR1 KGHSH, CDR2 LQKENI. The CDR3 is made up of 16 amino acids. Trimming took 3 bases from V and 3 from J, leaving 18 bases between them. In DNA, the CDR3 is TGTGCCAGCTCACCGTATGGGACAAGCAGCCTCTACGAGCAGTACTTC. It codes for CASSPYGTSSLYEQYF.

This clonotype was counted ten times or more. V usage is TRBV24-1 and J usage is TRBJ2-1; a weak D match, TRBD1 (5 bases). The V gene's germline CDR1 is KGHDR and CDR2 SFDVKD. The V end was cut by 6 bases, the J end by 9 bases, with 17 bases between. This CDR3 comprises 14 residues. CDR3 DNA: TGTGCCACCAGTTATCACGGCGATAGGGGTGAGCAGTTCTTC. Amino acids: CATSYHGDRGEQFF.

This clonotype has more than one count but fewer than ten. V is TRBV29-1 and J is TRBJ1-1; D may be TRBD1 (5 bases). Trimming removed 6 bases at V and 1 base at J, with 12 bases between. This CDR3 has 13 amino acids. Germline values: CDR1 SQVTM, CDR2 ANQGSEA. The DNA of the CDR3 is TGCAGCGTCCCTACCGGACAGAACACTGAAGCTTTCTTT. It codes for CSVPTGQNTEAFF.

In its sample, this clonotype was seen a few times. The gene calls are TRBV7-2 and TRBJ2-7; TRBD1 might be the D (5 bases). V was pared by 4 bases and J by 3 bases, with 10 bases between. The germline V gene has CDR1 SGHTA and CDR2 FQGNSA. This CDR3 comprises 13 residues. CDR3: CASSYRTYYEQYF. CDR3 sequence (DNA): TGTGCCAGCAGCTATAGGACATACTACGAGCAGTACTTC. Full variable domain (remainder filled in from reference TRBV7-2 and TRBJ2-7): GAGVSQSPSNKVTEKGKDVELRCDPISGHTALYWYRQSLGQGLEFLIYFQGNSAPDKSGLPSDRFSAERTGGSVSTLTIQRTQQEDSAVYLCASSYRTYYEQYFGPGTRLTVT.

This clonotype was counted between two and nine times. The chain carries TRBV29-1 and TRBJ1-3, with D unclear. In germline, CDR1 is SQVTM, CDR2 ANQGSEA. Between the trimmed V and J ends, which lost 7 bases and 4 bases, there was a span of 8 bases. This CDR3 is built from 11 residues. The CDR3 DNA sequence: TGCAGCGGTTTCCGAGGAAACACCATATATTTT. It translates to CSGFRGNTIYF.

This chain joins TRBV29-1 and TRBJ2-7; 8 nucleotides align to TRBD1. CDR3 length: 12 residues. Germline V gene lookup returns CDR1 SQVTM and CDR2 ANQGSEA. Germline trimming cut 4 bases from V and 3 bases from J; bases unmatched to any gene: 2. In nucleotides, the CDR3 is TGCAGCGTTGCTGGGACAGGCTACGAGCAGTACTTC. It encodes CSVAGTGYEQYF.

This clonotype was detected many times. The chain has TRBV25-1 and TRBJ1-1, with 9 bases that match TRBD1. V lost 3 bases and J lost 4; bases outside the gene matches: 9. Germline CDR1 reads MGHDK; CDR2 reads SYGVNS. The CDR3 consists of 16 residues. CDR3 region: CASSDSTGQGGTEAFF. The CDR3 DNA is TGTGCCAGCAGTGACTCTACGGGACAGGGAGGCACTGAAGCTTTCTTT.

Ten or more counts support this clonotype. CDR3 amino acids: CASSPMNGGETQYF. CDR3 in DNA: TGTGCCAGCTCACCAATGAATGGCGGAGAGACCCAGTACTTC. The chain carries TRBV18 and TRBJ2-5; D unresolved. Germline loops: CDR1 KGHSH, CDR2 LQKENI. V shed 2 bases and J shed 4 bases, with 11 bases lying between them. The CDR3 sequence is 14 residues long.

The chain links TRBV29-1 to TRBJ1-3, with a tentative D call TRBD1 (6 bases). The CDR3 is 13 residues long. V lost 6 bases and J lost 0, with 9 bases in between. Germline CDR1 reads SQVTM; CDR2 reads ANQGSEA. The CDR3 DNA reads TGCAGCGTGGAGGGGGACTCTGGAAACACCATATATTTT. It codes for CSVEGDSGNTIYF. Combining the CDR3 with reference TRBV29-1 and TRBJ1-3 gives the whole variable domain SAVISQKPSRDICQRGTSLTIQCQVDSQVTMMFWYRQQPGQSLTLIATANQGSEATYESGFVIDKFPISRPNLTFSTLTVSNMSPEDSSIYLCSVEGDSGNTIYFGEGSWLTVV.

This rearrangement joins TRBV20-1 to TRBJ2-1; D ambiguous. Trimming stripped 6 bases from V and 4 bases from J, with 16 bases between. Germline V lookup: CDR1 DFQATT, CDR2 SNEGSKA (reference sequence). This CDR3 contains 14 residues. The CDR3 loop reads CSANRFGAYNEQFF. DNA of the CDR3: TGCAGTGCAAACCGTTTCGGAGCATACAATGAGCAGTTCTTC.

The chain carries TRBV7-2 and TRBJ2-3; 9 bases are a match to TRBD2. The CDR3 loop spans 16 amino acids. V trimming: 6 bases; J trimming: 0 bases; junction bases outside the gene matches: 7. Germline V CDR1 and CDR2: SGHTA, FQGNSA. This chain's CDR3 is CASSAAGGFSTDTQYF. Written as DNA, the CDR3 is TGTGCCAGCAGTGCAGCGGGGGGATTTAGCACAGATACGCAGTATTTT.

The V gene is TRBV11-2, the J gene TRBJ1-1, with a possible D match to TRBD1 (5 bases). The ends were cut back, 2 bases at V and 1 base at J, with 14 bases in the middle. The CDR3 covers 16 residues. CDR1 is SGHAT, CDR2 FQNNGV, per germline. This CDR3 reads CASSLWLTGRNTEAFF. CDR3 nucleotide sequence: TGTGCCAGCAGCTTATGGCTGACGGGACGGAACACTGAAGCTTTCTTT.

This clonotype was counted only a few times. The chain employs TRBV11-2 and TRBJ2-1, with D possibly called TRBD1 or TRBD2 (5 bases each). This CDR3 contains 13 residues. The V gene lost 1 base and the J gene lost 13 bases, with 14 bases spanning the gap. From germline, CDR1 is SGHAT and CDR2 FQNNGV. In nucleotides, the CDR3 is TGTGCCAGCAGCTTAGGGGACGCCGAGGGACAGTTCTTC. This translates into CASSLGDAEGQFF.

This clonotype was seen more than once but under ten times. V usage is TRBV5-1 and J usage is TRBJ2-1; possible D gene TRBD2, 6 bases. CDR3 size: 16 residues. Trimming removed 1 base at V and 0 bases at J, with 11 bases between. Per germline, CDR1 SGHRS and CDR2 YFSETQ. As DNA, the CDR3 is TGCGCCAGCAGCTTGAATGGGGGGACCTCCTACAATGAGCAGTTCTTC. This gives the protein CASSLNGGTSYNEQFF.

This clonotype was picked up many times. The chain carries TRBV7-2 and TRBJ1-1, with unresolved D. This CDR3 region has 15 residues. CDR1 is SGHTA and CDR2 is FQGNSA in the germline V gene. V was trimmed by 6 bases and J by 1 base, leaving 15 bases between them. CDR3 sequence (DNA): TGTGCCAGCAGGCGGGCATGGGATTCGAACACTGAAGCTTTCTTT. Its translation is CASRRAWDSNTEAFF.

This rearrangement joins TRBV14 to TRBJ2-3; possible D gene TRBD2, 5 bases. This CDR3 is built from 16 residues. Trimming stripped 3 bases from V and 2 bases from J, with 15 bases between. Germline V gene data show CDR1 as SGHDN and CDR2 as FVKESK. The CDR3 protein is CASSHPRGSDTDTQYF. CDR3 DNA sequence: TGTGCCAGCAGCCACCCCCGGGGTAGCGACACAGATACGCAGTATTTT.

The chain employs TRBV10-3 and TRBJ1-3, with a weak D call TRBD1 (5 bases). Trimming stripped 5 bases from V and 6 bases from J, with 11 bases between. Germline V CDR1 and CDR2: ENHRY, SYGVKD. The CDR3 length is 13 residues. CDR3 DNA sequence: TGTGCCATCAGTCCAGGGCCTGAAAACACCATATATTTT. Its protein is CAISPGPENTIYF.